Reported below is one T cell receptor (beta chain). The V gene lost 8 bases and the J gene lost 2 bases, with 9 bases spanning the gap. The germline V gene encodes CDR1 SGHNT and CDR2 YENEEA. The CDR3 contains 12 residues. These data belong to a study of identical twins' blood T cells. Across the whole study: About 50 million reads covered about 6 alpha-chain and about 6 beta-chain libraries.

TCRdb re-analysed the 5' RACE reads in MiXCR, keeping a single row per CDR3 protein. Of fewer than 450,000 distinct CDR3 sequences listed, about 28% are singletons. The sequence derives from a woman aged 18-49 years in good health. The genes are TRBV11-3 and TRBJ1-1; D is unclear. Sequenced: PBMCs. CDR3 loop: CASEYSNTEAFF. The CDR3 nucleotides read TGTGCCAGCGAGTACAGCAACACTGAAGCTTTCTTT.